These 3 T cell receptor beta chains originate from one sample sequenced in a study of cytomegalovirus exposure and HLA in healthy donors. A multiplex PCR was run with 60 Vbeta primers and 13 Jbeta primers. The assay was immunoSEQ multiplex PCR, and TCRdb's table has in-frame clones only and misses some. Of about 150,000 clones in the sample, 79% are singletons; the top ten hold 6% to 6.5%. Sequenced material: PBMCs. The receptors were gathered from a man over 45 in good health and CMV-seropositive.

As DNA, the CDR3 is TGTGCCAGCAGTCACACCAGGGGAGCTAGCACAGATACGCAGTATTTT. Translating gives CASSHTRGASTDTQYF. The chain recombines TRBV9 with TRBJ2-3; a possible D gene is TRBD1 (6 bases). Per germline, CDR1 SGDLS and CDR2 YYNGEE. CDR3 size: 16 residues. V was trimmed by 5 bases and J by 0 bases, leaving 16 bases between them.

This sequence joins TRBV5-1 and TRBJ2-1; 10 bases fit TRBD2. V lost 0 bases, J lost 5 bases, and 5 bases stayed unmatched. The CDR3 loop spans 16 amino acids. Germline lookup yields CDR1 SGHRS and CDR2 YFSETQ. CDR3 sequence: CASSLVASGGHNEQFF. The CDR3 coding sequence is TGCGCCAGCAGCTTGGTCGCTAGCGGGGGCCACAATGAGCAGTTCTTC.

This clone was recorded only once. Germline and junction disagree at one end, which may indicate a read error. The CDR3 nucleotides are TGTGCCGGCAGCGTAGGACCACAGTCCTCCTACGAGCAGTACTTC. Protein: CAGSVGPQSSYEQYF. The V and J genes are TRBV9 and TRBJ2-7; D unresolved. The CDR3 contains 15 residues. Germline V gene sequence: CDR1 SGDLS, CDR2 YYNGEE.